This is a list of T cell receptor beta chains from one sample in a study of blood T cells in healthy people across ages. Via MiXCR, TCRdb re-called the 5' RACE reads, giving one row per CDR3 protein. The sample lists approximately 790,000 distinct CDR3 sequences, approximately 59% occurring once. Sequencing used blood. The receptors were gathered from a man aged 30-40 years in good health. CDR3s include the opening cysteine and the closing phenylalanine or tryptophan. The order of the fields is CDR3 protein, CDR3 DNA, V gene, J gene, D gene, clone size. D genes are given only for firm matches. Size values are once, few and many counts, or a class for expanded clones, and some rows have none.

CDR3aa: CASSLQRMNTEAFF; CDR3nt: TGTGCCAGCAGCTTACAGAGGATGAACACCGAAGCTTTCTTT; v_gene: TRBV11-2; j_gene: TRBJ1-1; d_gene: NA; abundance: NA
CDR3aa: CASSAYGTGGNEQFF; CDR3nt: TGTGCCAGCAGTGCATACGGGACAGGGGGCAATGAGCAGTTCTTC; v_gene: TRBV2; j_gene: TRBJ2-1; d_gene: TRBD1; abundance: few
CDR3aa: CASSPRTGGGNTEAFF; CDR3nt: TGTGCCAGCAGCCCCCGGACAGGGGGCGGAAACACTGAAGCTTTCTTT; v_gene: TRBV7-2; j_gene: TRBJ1-1; d_gene: TRBD1; abundance: NA
CDR3aa: CSASIPPGRTYF; CDR3nt: TGCAGTGCCTCAATACCCCCGGGACGAACGTACTTC; v_gene: TRBV20-1; j_gene: TRBJ2-4; d_gene: NA; abundance: NA
CDR3aa: CASSQVTSGETQYF; CDR3nt: TGTGCCAGCAGCCAAGTTACTAGTGGAGAGACCCAGTACTTC; v_gene: TRBV3-1; j_gene: TRBJ2-5; d_gene: NA; abundance: NA
CDR3aa: CASSPPSGNEQFF; CDR3nt: TGTGCCAGCAGCCCCCCGTCCGGCAATGAGCAGTTCTTC; v_gene: TRBV5-5; j_gene: TRBJ2-1; d_gene: NA; abundance: NA
CDR3aa: CASSQGRGLYEQYF; CDR3nt: TGCGCCAGCAGCCAAGGGCGGGGGCTGTACGAGCAGTACTTC; v_gene: TRBV4-3; j_gene: TRBJ2-7; d_gene: NA; abundance: NA
CDR3aa: CASRARAGSSVDEQYF; CDR3nt: TGTGCCAGCAGAGCTCGCGCGGGGTCGTCCGTAGACGAGCAGTACTTC; v_gene: TRBV7-9; j_gene: TRBJ2-7; d_gene: NA; abundance: few
CDR3aa: CASYNRGSYEQYF; CDR3nt: TGTGCCAGCTACAACAGGGGGTCCTACGAGCAGTACTTC; v_gene: TRBV6-1; j_gene: TRBJ2-7; d_gene: TRBD1; abundance: NA
CDR3aa: CASNRDIRDTQYF; CDR3nt: TGTGCCAGCAACCGGGACATTCGGGATACGCAGTATTTT; v_gene: TRBV7-2; j_gene: TRBJ2-3; d_gene: NA; abundance: few
CDR3aa: CATGNPSTDTQYF; CDR3nt: TGTGCCACCGGAAACCCTAGCACAGATACGCAGTATTTT; v_gene: TRBV25-1; j_gene: TRBJ2-3; d_gene: NA; abundance: NA
CDR3aa: CASSDSGQRGYGTQYF; CDR3nt: TGTGCCAGCAGTGACTCCGGGCAGCGGGGCTACGGGACCCAGTACTTC; v_gene: TRBV6-6; j_gene: TRBJ2-5; d_gene: TRBD2; abundance: once
CDR3aa: CAISENWGSYEQYF; CDR3nt: TGTGCCATCAGTGAGAACTGGGGGTCCTACGAGCAGTACTTC; v_gene: TRBV10-3; j_gene: TRBJ2-7; d_gene: NA; abundance: few